Presented here are 3 T cell receptor beta chains from one specimen sequenced in a study of T-cell reconstitution after alpha-beta-depleted transplantation in children. It was with unique molecular identifiers that the TCRbeta library was prepared. In TCRdb, the PCR reads were re-called with MiXCR into one record per CDR3 protein. The table shows some 200,000 distinct CDR3 sequences, with approximately 14% occurring only once. The sequences come from PBMCs from the stem cell graft donor, collected from the stem cell graft. The origin of the receptors is a human donor who donated a stem cell graft to a child with acute lymphoblastic leukemia.

The chain employs TRBV7-9 and TRBJ1-4; D call uncertain. Germline CDR1 is SEHNR and CDR2 is FQNEAQ (reference sequence). V was cut by 4 bases and J by 10 bases, with 19 bases left in between. The CDR3 contains 15 residues. CDR3 in amino acids: CASSWLLDEWGKLFF. The DNA for the CDR3 is TGTGCCAGCAGCTGGCTCCTAGATGAGTGGGGAAAACTGTTTTTT.

The chain couples TRBV28 to TRBJ2-3; 9 nucleotides agree with TRBD2. Germline CDR1 MDHEN, CDR2 SYDVKM. V lost 4 bases, J lost 5 bases, and 7 bases stayed unmatched. The length of the CDR3 is 15 residues. For the CDR3, the DNA is TGTGCCAGCAGTTCCTTAGCGGGAGCCCGAGATACGCAGTATTTT. It encodes CASSSLAGARDTQYF. Supplemented by reference TRBV28 and TRBJ2-3, the full variable domain reads DVKVTQSSRYLVKRTGEKVFLECVQDMDHENMFWYRQDPGLGLRLIYFSYDVKMKEKGDIPEGYSVSREKKERFSLILESASTNQTSMYLCASSSLAGARDTQYFGPGTRLTVL.

This clonotype was found many times. The gene calls are TRBV28 and TRBJ1-5; D call uncertain. Looked up from germline, CDR1 is MDHEN and CDR2 is SYDVKM. The CDR3 is 13 amino acids. V lost 6 bases and J lost 2, with 8 bases in between. The CDR3 loop is CASRVQGNQPQHF. The CDR3 DNA sequence: TGTGCCAGCAGAGTCCAGGGCAATCAGCCCCAGCATTTT.